This TCR beta chain appears in the sequencing data of a study of blood T cells in healthy people across ages. Germline V gene sequence: CDR1 SQVTM, CDR2 ANQGSEA. The length of the CDR3 is 13 residues. Trimming took 4 bases from V and 2 from J, leaving 12 bases between them. It was with a sample-barcoded 5' primer and a J-beta primer mix that a second PCR of about 7 to 12 cycles was run. Each cDNA molecule received a tag from a template-switch adaptor that had 12 random nucleotides. One entry per CDR3 protein results from TCRdb running MiXCR on the 5' RACE reads. The table lists 1.5 million to 2 million distinct CDR3 sequences, about 50% of them singletons. Study-wide findings and caveats: When set beside aged donors, long-lived donors presented more naive CD4+ cells and higher diversity. Estimates of diversity drawn from one million T cells were considered underestimates. The fall in TCR beta diversity per million T cells was roughly linear with age.

A word on this clonotype: Its antigen is not identified.

The specimen sequenced was blood. This sequence joins TRBV29-1 and TRBJ2-7; no firm D call. The receptor was isolated from a woman between 35 and 50 years old in good health. The CDR3, as DNA: TGCAGCGTTGTTAGTAGCACCCCCTACGAGCAGTACTTC. It yields the protein CSVVSSTPYEQYF.